This TCR beta chain is from a study of blood T cell repertoires in COVID-19. Measured with immunoSEQ multiplex PCR; TCRdb has only the in-frame clones, and not every one. There are roughly 230,000 clones in the sample; roughly four fifths occur only once, and about 8% lies in the top ten. Unmatched junction bases numbered 3, after V lost 0 bases and J lost 1 base. Germline-derived CDR1 and CDR2 are SGHNT and YYREEE (reference sequence). The CDR3 runs to 16 residues. This TCR came from a woman aged 50 to 65 with acute or convalescent COVID-19. Sequences were obtained from peripheral blood. The V call is TRBV5-4, the J call TRBJ2-3; TRBD2 aligns across 9 bases. The CDR3 nucleotides are TGTGCCAGCAGCTTGGTGGTAGCGGGGGGCACAGATACGCAGTATTTT. Translation gives CASSLVVAGGTDTQYF.